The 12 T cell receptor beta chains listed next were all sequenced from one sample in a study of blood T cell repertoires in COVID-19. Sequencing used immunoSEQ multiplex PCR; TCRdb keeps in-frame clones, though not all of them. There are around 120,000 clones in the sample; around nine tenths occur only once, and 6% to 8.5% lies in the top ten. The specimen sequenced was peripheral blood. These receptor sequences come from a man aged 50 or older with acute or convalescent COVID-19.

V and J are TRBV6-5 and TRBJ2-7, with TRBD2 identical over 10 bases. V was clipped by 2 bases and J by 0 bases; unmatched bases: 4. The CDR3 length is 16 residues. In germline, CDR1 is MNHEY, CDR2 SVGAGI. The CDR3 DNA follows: TGTGCCAGCAGTTACATATCTAGCGGGAGCTCCTACGAGCAGTACTTC. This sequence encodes CASSYISSGSSYEQYF.

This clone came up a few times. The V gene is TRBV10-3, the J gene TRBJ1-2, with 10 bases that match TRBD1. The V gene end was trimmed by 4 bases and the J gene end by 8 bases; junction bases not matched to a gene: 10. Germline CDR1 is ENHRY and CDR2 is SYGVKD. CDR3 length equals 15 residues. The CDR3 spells CAISGGTGVSYGYTF. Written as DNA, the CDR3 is TGTGCCATCAGTGGCGGGACAGGGGTGTCATACGGCTACACCTTC.

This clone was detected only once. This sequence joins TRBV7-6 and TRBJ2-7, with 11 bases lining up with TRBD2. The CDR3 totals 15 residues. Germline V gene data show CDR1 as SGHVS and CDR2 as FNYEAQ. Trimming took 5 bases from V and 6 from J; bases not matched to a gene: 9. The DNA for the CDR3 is TGTGCCAGCAGCACGCGGACTAGCGGGCCTCTCGAGCAGTACTTC. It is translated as CASSTRTSGPLEQYF.

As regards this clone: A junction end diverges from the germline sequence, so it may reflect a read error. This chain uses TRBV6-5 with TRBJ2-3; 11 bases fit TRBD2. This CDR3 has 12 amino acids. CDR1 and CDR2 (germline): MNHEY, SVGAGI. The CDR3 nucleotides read TGTGCCAGCAGCAGTAGCGGGAGGGGGCTGTCTTTT. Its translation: CASSSSGRGLSF.

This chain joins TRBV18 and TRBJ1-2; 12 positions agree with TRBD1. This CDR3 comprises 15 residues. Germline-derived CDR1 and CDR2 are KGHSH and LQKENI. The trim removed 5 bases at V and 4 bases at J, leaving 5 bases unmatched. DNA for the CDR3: TGTGCCAGCTCAGAAGGGACAGGGGGCGTCTATGGCTACACCTTC. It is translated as CASSEGTGGVYGYTF.

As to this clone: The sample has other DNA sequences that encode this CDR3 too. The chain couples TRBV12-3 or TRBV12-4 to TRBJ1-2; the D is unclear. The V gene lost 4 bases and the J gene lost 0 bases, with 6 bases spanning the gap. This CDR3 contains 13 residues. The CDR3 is CASSSTSNYGYTF. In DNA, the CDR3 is TGTGCCAGCAGTTCGACTTCTAACTATGGCTACACCTTC.

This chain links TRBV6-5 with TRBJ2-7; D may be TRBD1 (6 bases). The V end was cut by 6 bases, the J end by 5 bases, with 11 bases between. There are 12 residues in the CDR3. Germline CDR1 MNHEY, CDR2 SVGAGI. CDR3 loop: CASRKGTHEQYF. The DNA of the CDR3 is TGTGCCAGCAGAAAGGGGACACACGAGCAGTACTTC.

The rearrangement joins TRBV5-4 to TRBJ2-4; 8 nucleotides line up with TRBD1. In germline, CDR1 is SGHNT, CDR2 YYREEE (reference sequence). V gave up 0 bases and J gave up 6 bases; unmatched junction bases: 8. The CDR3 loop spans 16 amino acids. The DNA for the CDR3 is TGTGCCAGCAGCTTGGGGGGTGGCGGGACAGGAAACATTCAGTACTTC. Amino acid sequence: CASSLGGGGTGNIQYF.

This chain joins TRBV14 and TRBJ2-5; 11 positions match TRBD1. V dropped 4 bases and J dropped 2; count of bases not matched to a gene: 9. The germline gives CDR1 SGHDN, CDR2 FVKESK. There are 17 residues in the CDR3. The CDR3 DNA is TGTGCCAGCAGCCCTTCGTACGGGACAGGGGGTCAAGAGACCCAGTACTTC. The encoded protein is CASSPSYGTGGQETQYF.

CDR3 sequence reads: CASSLRTGGLETQYF. CDR3 coding DNA: TGTGCCAGCAGCTTACGAACAGGGGGATTAGAGACCCAGTACTTC. The V call is TRBV7-2, the J call TRBJ2-5, with 8 bases lining up with TRBD1. The junction had 6 bases not matched to a gene; V was cut back by 2 bases and J by 4 bases. The CDR3 sequence is 15 residues long. CDR1 and CDR2 from the germline V gene are SGHTA and FQGNSA.

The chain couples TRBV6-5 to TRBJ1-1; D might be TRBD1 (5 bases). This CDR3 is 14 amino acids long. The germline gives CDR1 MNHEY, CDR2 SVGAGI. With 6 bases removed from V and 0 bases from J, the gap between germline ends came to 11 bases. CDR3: CASRGDSMNTEAFF. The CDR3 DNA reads TGTGCCAGCAGGGGGGACTCTATGAACACTGAAGCTTTCTTT.

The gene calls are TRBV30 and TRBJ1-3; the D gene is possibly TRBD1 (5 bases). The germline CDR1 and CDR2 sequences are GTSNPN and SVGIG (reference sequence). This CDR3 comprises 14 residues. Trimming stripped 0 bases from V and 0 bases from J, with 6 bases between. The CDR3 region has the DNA TGTGCCTGGAGTGTGGGGGGCTCTGGAAACACCATATATTTT. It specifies CAWSVGGSGNTIYF.